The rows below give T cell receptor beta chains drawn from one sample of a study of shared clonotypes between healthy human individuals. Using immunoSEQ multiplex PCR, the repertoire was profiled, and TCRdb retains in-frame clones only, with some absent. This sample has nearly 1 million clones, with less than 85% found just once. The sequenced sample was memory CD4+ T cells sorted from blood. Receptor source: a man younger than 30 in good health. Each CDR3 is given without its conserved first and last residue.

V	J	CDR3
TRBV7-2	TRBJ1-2	ASSPAAGENYGYT
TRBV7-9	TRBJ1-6	ASSVSSTYNSPLH
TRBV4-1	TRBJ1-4	ASSQWRGEKLF
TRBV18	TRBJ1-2	ASSPPYAENYGYT
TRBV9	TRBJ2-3	ASSVVGKSTDTQY
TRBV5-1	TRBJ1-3	ASSLDGRGNTIY
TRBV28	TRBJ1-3	ASSLIARNGNTIY
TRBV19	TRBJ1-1	ASIRTGLNTEAF
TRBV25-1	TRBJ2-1	ASSWGPQGPGF
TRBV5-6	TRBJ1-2	ASSSRTDPNYGYT
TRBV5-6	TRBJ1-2	ASSLGTVRDGYT
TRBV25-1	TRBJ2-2	ASSEYKAGGRTGELF
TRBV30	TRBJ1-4	AWRWGHNEKLF
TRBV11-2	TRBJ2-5	ASSWRWGQETQY
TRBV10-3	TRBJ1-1	AGGAGTEAF
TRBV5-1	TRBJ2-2	ASSPSGRSSTGELF